This TCR beta chain was sequenced during a study of blood T cell repertoires in COVID-19. Looking at the study overall: Sites across the United States, Italy and Spain contributed samples from acute and convalescent COVID-19. The analysed material was cDNA or gDNA that came from T cells, B-cell-depleted T cells, or PBMCs.

In the original analysis: Cell counts per sample came from amplifying reference gene primers. Clones were sequenced by immunoSEQ multiplex PCR, and TCRdb holds only the in-frame ones, with some missing. Clone size and the V and J calls come from that table; the DNA yielded D and trimming. Here the sample spans under 95,000 clones, roughly nine tenths being singletons. The sample taken for sequencing was peripheral blood. This receptor was taken from a man older than 75 in a cohort sampled during active COVID-19.

In nucleotides, the CDR3 is TGTGCCAGCTCACCAGCAGGGTGGGAGACCCAGTACTTC. The encoded protein is CASSPAGWETQYF. The rearrangement links TRBV18 to TRBJ2-5; D is perhaps TRBD1 (5 bases). The CDR3 is 13 residues long. V was pared by 2 bases and J by 5 bases, with 9 bases between. Germline lookup yields CDR1 KGHSH and CDR2 LQKENI.